This T cell receptor (beta chain) was captured in a study of OX40 agonist ivuxolimab in advanced cancers. Assay: immunoSEQ multiplex PCR; the TCRdb copy retains only in-frame clones and omits some. The data contain 85,000 to 100,000 clones, over 75% of them seen just once; the ten biggest clones take up 3% to 4%. This clone was detected only once. This receptor was obtained from an adult with an advanced solid tumor such as melanoma, head and neck, liver or kidney cancer. The sequencing here drew on CD4+ or CD8+ T cells sorted from blood, taken in a trial of the OX40 agonist ivuxolimab.

Written as DNA, the CDR3 is TGTGCCAGCAGTCCCCGGGACAGTACTAATGAAAAACTGTTTTTT. This gives the protein CASSPRDSTNEKLFF. The chain recombines TRBV27 with TRBJ1-4, with 7 bases identical to TRBD1. Losses at the gene ends were 5 bases for V and 2 bases for J; bases not matched to a gene: 5. Looked up from germline, CDR1 is MNHEY and CDR2 is SMNVEV (reference sequence). The CDR3 spans 15 residues.